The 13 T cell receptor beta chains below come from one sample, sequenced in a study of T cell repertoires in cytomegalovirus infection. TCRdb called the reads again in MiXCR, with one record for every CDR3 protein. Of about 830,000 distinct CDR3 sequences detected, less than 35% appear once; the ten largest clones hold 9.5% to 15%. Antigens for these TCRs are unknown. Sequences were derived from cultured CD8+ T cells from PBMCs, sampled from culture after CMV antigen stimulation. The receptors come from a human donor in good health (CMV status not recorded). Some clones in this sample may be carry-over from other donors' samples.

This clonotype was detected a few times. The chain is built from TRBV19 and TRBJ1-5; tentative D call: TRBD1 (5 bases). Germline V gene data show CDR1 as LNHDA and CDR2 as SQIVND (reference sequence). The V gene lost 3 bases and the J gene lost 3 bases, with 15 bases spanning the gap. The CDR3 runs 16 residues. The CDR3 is CASSIERDGLNQPQHF. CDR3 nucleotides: TGTGCCAGTAGTATTGAACGGGACGGCCTCAATCAGCCCCAGCATTTT. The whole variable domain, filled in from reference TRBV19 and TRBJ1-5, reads DGGITQSPKYLFRKEGQNVTLSCEQNLNHDAMYWYRQDPGQGLRLIYYSQIVNDFQKGDIAEGYSVSREKKESFPLTVTSAQKNPTAFYLCASSIERDGLNQPQHFGDGTRLSIL.

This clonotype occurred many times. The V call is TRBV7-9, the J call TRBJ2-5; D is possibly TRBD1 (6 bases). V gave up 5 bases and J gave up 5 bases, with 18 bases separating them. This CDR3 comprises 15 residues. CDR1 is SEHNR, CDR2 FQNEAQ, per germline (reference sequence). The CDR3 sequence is CASSPPLGQGETQYF. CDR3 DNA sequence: TGTGCCAGCAGCCCCCCTCTGGGCCAGGGGGAGACCCAGTACTTC. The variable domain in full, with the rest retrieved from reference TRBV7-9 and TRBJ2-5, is DTGVSQNPRHKITKRGQNVTFRCDPISEHNRLYWYRQTLGQGPEFLTYFQNEAQLEKSRLLSDRFSAERPKGSFSTLEIQRTEQGDSAMYLCASSPPLGQGETQYFGPGTRLLVL.

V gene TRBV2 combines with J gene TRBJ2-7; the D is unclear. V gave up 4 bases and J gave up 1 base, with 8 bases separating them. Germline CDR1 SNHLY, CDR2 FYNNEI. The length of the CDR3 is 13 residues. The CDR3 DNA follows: TGTGCCAGCAGTGGGACCGAATCCTACGAGCAGTACGTC. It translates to CASSGTESYEQYV.

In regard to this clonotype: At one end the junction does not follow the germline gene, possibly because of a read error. DNA of the CDR3: TGTGCCAACAGTCCACCCCCAGGCCCCACGCCCCAGCATTTT. Translation gives CANSPPPGPTPQHF. The V and J genes are TRBV6-1 and TRBJ1-5; no reliable D call. Germline V gene sequence: CDR1 MNHNS, CDR2 SASEGT. This CDR3 spans 14 amino acids.

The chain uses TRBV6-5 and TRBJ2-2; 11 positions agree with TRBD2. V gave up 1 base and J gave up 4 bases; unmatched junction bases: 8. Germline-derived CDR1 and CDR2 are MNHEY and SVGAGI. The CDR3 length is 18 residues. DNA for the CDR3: TGTGCCAGCAGTTACTTTGACCCGGGACTAGCGGCCACCGGGGAGCTGTTTTTT. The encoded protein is CASSYFDPGLAATGELFF.

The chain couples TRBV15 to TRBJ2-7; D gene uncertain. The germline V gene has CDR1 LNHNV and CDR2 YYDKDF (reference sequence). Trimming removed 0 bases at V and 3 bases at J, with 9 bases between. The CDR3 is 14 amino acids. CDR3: CATSRDWMSYEQYV. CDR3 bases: TGTGCCACCAGCAGAGATTGGATGAGCTACGAGCAGTACGTC.

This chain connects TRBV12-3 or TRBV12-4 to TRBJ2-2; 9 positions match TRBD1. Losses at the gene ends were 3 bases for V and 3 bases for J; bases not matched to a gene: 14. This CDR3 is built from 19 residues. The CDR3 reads CASSFDAGTGSRYTGELFF. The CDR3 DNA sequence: TGTGCCAGCAGTTTTGACGCCGGGACAGGGTCTCGGTACACCGGGGAGCTGTTTTTT.

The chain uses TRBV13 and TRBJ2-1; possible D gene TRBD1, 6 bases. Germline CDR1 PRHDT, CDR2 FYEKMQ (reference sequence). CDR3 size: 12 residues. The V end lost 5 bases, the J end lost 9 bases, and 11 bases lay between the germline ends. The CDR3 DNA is TGTGCCAGCAGCCCAAGGGGGATTGAGCAGTTCTTC. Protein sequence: CASSPRGIEQFF.

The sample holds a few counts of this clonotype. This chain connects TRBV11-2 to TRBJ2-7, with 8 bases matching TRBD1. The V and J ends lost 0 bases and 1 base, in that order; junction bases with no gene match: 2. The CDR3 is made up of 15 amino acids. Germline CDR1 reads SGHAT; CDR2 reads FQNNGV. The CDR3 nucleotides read TGTGCCAGCAGCTTAGAGGACAGGGCATCCTACGAGCAGTACGTC. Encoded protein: CASSLEDRASYEQYV.

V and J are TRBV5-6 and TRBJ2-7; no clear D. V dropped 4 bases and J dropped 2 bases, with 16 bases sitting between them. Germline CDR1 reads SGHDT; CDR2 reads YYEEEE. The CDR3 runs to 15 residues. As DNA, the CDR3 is TGTGCCAGCAGCCCGACAAGTGCCTATCCCTACGAGCAGTACGTC. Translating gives CASSPTSAYPYEQYV.

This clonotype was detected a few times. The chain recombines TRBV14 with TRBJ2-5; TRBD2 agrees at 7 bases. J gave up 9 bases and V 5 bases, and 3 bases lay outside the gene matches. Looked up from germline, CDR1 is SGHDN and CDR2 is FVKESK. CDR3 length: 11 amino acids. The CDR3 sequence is CASSGGGAQYF. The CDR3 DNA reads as TGTGCCAGCAGCGGGGGAGGGGCCCAGTACTTC.

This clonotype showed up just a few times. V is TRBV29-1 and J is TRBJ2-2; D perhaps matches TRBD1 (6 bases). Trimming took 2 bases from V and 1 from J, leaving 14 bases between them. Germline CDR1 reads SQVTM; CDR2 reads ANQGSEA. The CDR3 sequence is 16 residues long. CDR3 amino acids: CSVELMGQMNTGELFF. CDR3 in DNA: TGCAGCGTTGAATTAATGGGACAAATGAACACCGGGGAGCTGTTTTTT.

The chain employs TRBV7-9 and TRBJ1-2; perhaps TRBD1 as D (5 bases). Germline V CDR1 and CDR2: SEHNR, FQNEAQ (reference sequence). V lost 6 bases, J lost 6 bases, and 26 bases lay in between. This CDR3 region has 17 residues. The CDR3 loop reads CASSQGAVYGETNGYTF. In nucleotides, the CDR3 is TGTGCCAGCAGTCAAGGGGCGGTGTACGGGGAAACAAATGGCTACACCTTC.